This TCR beta chain derives from a study of blood T cells in healthy people across ages. General study results and limits: Per million T cells, the diversity of TCR beta decreased roughly linearly as age advanced.

The CDR3 contains 14 residues. The J segment lost 6 bases and the V segment lost 3 bases, leaving 7 bases of the junction unmatched. Germline CDR1 is SGHTA and CDR2 is FQGNSA. Concerning this clonotype itself: Antigen unknown.

Primers used in a second PCR of roughly 7 to 11 cycles were a sample-barcoded 5' primer and a J-beta primer mix. TCRdb redid the calling of the 5' RACE reads with MiXCR, one entry per CDR3 protein. The sample comprises 1.5 million to 2 million distinct CDR3 sequences, roughly 28% of which are singletons, and over 7% rests with the top ten. Sequenced input: blood. V usage is TRBV7-2 and J usage is TRBJ2-7; 8 positions agree with TRBD2. The clonotype was recovered from a woman in her 30s in good health. Here the CDR3 DNA reads TGTGCCAGCAGCTTTTTCGCGGGAGGAGGCGAGCAGTACTTC. This codes for CASSFFAGGGEQYF.